Following are 30 T cell receptor beta chains from one sample sequenced in a study of OX40 agonist ivuxolimab in advanced cancers. Sequencing was performed with immunoSEQ multiplex PCR; in TCRdb, only in-frame clones are kept and a portion is missing. The top ten clones hold around 0.31% of a sample with over 150,000 clones, roughly 92% of them seen once. Specimen: CD4+ or CD8+ T cells sorted from blood, collected in a trial of the OX40 agonist ivuxolimab. All receptors derive from an adult with an advanced solid tumor such as melanoma, head and neck, liver or kidney cancer.

The chain joins TRBV7-9 to TRBJ1-4, with D hard to call. V dropped 8 bases and J dropped 0 bases, with 10 bases sitting between them. CDR3 length equals 14 residues. From germline, CDR1 is SEHNR and CDR2 FQNEAQ (reference sequence). DNA for the CDR3: TGTGCCAGCTCCAGTGGGGCAACTAATGAAAAACTGTTTTTT. Protein: CASSSGATNEKLFF.

The chain combines TRBV2 with TRBJ2-1, with D maybe TRBD1 (5 bases). V shed 1 base and J shed 7 bases, with 8 bases lying between them. Germline V CDR1 and CDR2: SNHLY, FYNNEI. The CDR3 length is 13 residues. The CDR3 sequence: CASSEGGWNEQFF. In DNA, the CDR3 is TGTGCCAGCAGTGAAGGGGGCTGGAATGAGCAGTTCTTC.

The rearrangement uses TRBV4-3 and TRBJ2-1; TRBD2 matches at 10 bases. The CDR3 has 15 residues. Germline V lookup: CDR1 LGHNA, CDR2 YSLEER. Trimming at V came to 1 base and at J to 6 bases, leaving 3 bases not matched to a gene. In nucleotides, the CDR3 is TGCGCCAGCAGCCAAGCAGCGGGAGGGGGCAATGAGCAGTTCTTC. This sequence encodes CASSQAAGGGNEQFF.

A single count supports this clone. The chain couples TRBV7-3 to TRBJ2-1, with 7 nucleotides matching TRBD1. The length of the CDR3 is 14 residues. With 5 bases clipped from V and 9 bases from J, the junction kept 10 bases outside the gene matches. The germline CDR1 and CDR2 sequences are SGHTA and FQGTGA. Written as DNA, the CDR3 is TGTGCCAGCAGCGAACAACAGGGGCAAGGTGAGCAGTTCTTC. Its protein is CASSEQQGQGEQFF. Based on the CDR3 plus reference TRBV7-3 and TRBJ2-1, the full variable domain is GAGVSQTPSNKVTEKGKYVELRCDPISGHTALYWYRQSLGQGPEFLIYFQGTGAADDSGLPNDRFFAVRPEGSVSTLKIQRTERGDSAVYLCASSEQQGQGEQFFGPGTRLTVL.

The chain is built from TRBV5-1 and TRBJ2-7, with 7 bases matching TRBD1. The CDR3 contains 17 residues. The germline gives CDR1 SGHRS, CDR2 YFSETQ. J was trimmed by 5 bases and V by 3 bases; bases with no gene match: 17. The CDR3 loop is CASSSSTGTNLVHEQYF. In DNA form, the CDR3 reads TGCGCCAGCAGCTCCTCGACAGGGACCAATTTGGTCCACGAGCAGTACTTC.

The genes are TRBV6-5 and TRBJ1-2; TRBD1 is a possible D gene (5 bases). Germline CDR1 reads MNHEY; CDR2 reads SVGAGI. The germline V and J ends were trimmed by 2 bases and 4 bases, with 14 bases remaining between them. The CDR3 contains 15 residues. As DNA, the CDR3 is TGTGCCAGCAGTTACGGGCGGGGGATCAGCTATGGCTACACCTTC. Encoded protein: CASSYGRGISYGYTF.

This chain joins TRBV5-4 and TRBJ2-2, with 10 bases matching TRBD1. Per germline, CDR1 SGHNT and CDR2 YYREEE (reference sequence). CDR3 size: 16 residues. The junction had 3 bases not matched to a gene; V was cut back by 4 bases and J by 0 bases. Written as DNA, the CDR3 is TGTGCCAGCAGCCTGACAGGGGGCGCGAACACCGGGGAGCTGTTTTTT. It codes for CASSLTGGANTGELFF. The full variable domain, its missing parts supplied by reference TRBV5-4 and TRBJ2-2, is ETGVTQSPTHLIKTRGQQVTLRCSSQSGHNTVSWYQQALGQGPQFIFQYYREEENGRGNFPPRFSGLQFPNYSSELNVNALELDDSALYLCASSLTGGANTGELFFGEGSRLTVL.

CDR3 residues: CASSPPGEYTEAFF. The CDR3 bases are TGTGCCAGCTCACCACCGGGCGAATACACTGAAGCTTTCTTT. This chain joins TRBV18 and TRBJ1-1; D remains ambiguous. Trimming took 0 bases from V and 3 from J, leaving 8 bases between them. This CDR3 region has 14 residues. Germline assignment: CDR1 KGHSH and CDR2 LQKENI.

The rearrangement uses TRBV5-1 and TRBJ2-5, with 8 positions matching TRBD2. Trimming removed 5 bases from V and 5 bases from J; junction bases left unmatched: 17. Germline V gives CDR1 SGHRS, CDR2 YFSETQ. The CDR3 is made up of 17 amino acids. The DNA for the CDR3 is TGCGCCAGCAGTCCAGCGGGGATTAGCGGGAAATGGGAGACCCAGTACTTC. As protein: CASSPAGISGKWETQYF.

The J gene is TRBJ2-5, the V gene TRBV12-5; TRBD2 is a possible D gene (6 bases). Deletions cut 7 bases from V and 5 bases from J, with 20 bases between. CDR1 is LGHNT and CDR2 is FRNRAP in the germline V gene. The CDR3 sequence is 15 residues long. CDR3 in DNA: TGTGCTAGTGCCGTGGGACTGACGAAAGGGGAGACCCAGTACTTC. Its protein is CASAVGLTKGETQYF. The full variable domain, its missing parts supplied by reference TRBV12-5 and TRBJ2-5, is DARVTQTPRHKVTEMGQEVTMRCQPILGHNTVFWYRQTMMQGLELLAYFRNRAPLDDSGMPKDRFSAEMPDATLATLKIQPSEPRDSAVYFCASAVGLTKGETQYFGPGTRLLVL.

This clone was found once. The chain combines TRBV29-1 with TRBJ1-1, with 8 bases identical to TRBD1. The V gene end was trimmed by 1 base and the J gene end by 4 bases; junction bases not matched to a gene: 11. In germline, CDR1 is SQVTM, CDR2 ANQGSEA. This CDR3 comprises 16 residues. CDR3 DNA: TGCAGCGTTGAAGGCAGGGGGCGATGGGCTAGCACTGAAGCTTTCTTT. It yields the protein CSVEGRGRWASTEAFF.

The chain recombines TRBV4-3 with TRBJ1-2; D is perhaps TRBD1 (6 bases). There are 15 residues in the CDR3. The V gene's germline CDR1 is LGHNA and CDR2 YSLEER. Trimming removed 3 bases from V and 0 bases from J, with 11 bases in between. Here the CDR3 reads CASSQTTGPNYGYTF. The CDR3 nucleotides are TGCGCCAGCAGCCAGACGACAGGCCCTAACTATGGCTACACCTTC.

The genes are TRBV7-2 and TRBJ2-3, with unresolved D. The CDR3 spans 12 residues. CDR1 is SGHTA, CDR2 FQGNSA, per germline. Between the trimmed V and J ends, which lost 4 bases and 0 bases, there was a span of 2 bases. CDR3 loop: CASSWSTDTQYF. The DNA for the CDR3 is TGTGCCAGCAGCTGGAGCACAGATACGCAGTATTTT.

V gene TRBV6-1 combines with J gene TRBJ2-3; D perhaps matches TRBD2 (6 bases). The CDR3 runs 14 residues. The V gene lost 3 bases and the J gene lost 8 bases, with 15 bases spanning the gap. Germline CDR1 reads MNHNS; CDR2 reads SASEGT. The CDR3 reads CASSETRGLVTQYF. DNA for the CDR3: TGTGCCAGCAGTGAGACTAGGGGTTTGGTTACGCAGTATTTT.

The chain recombines TRBV10-3 with TRBJ2-3, with 8 bases identical to TRBD1. Germline-derived CDR1 and CDR2 are ENHRY and SYGVKD. V lost 6 bases, J lost 6 bases, and 8 bases stayed unmatched. This CDR3 has 14 amino acids. This chain's CDR3 is CAIRIQGGRDTQYF. In DNA form, the CDR3 reads TGTGCCATCAGGATACAGGGGGGTCGGGATACGCAGTATTTT.

This rearrangement joins TRBV27 to TRBJ2-3, with D perhaps TRBD2 (5 bases). V was shortened by 2 bases and J by 0 bases, with 6 bases between the two germline ends. CDR3 length: 14 residues. Germline CDR1 reads MNHEY; CDR2 reads SMNVEV (reference sequence). CDR3 protein: CASSLKRSTDTQYF. CDR3 in DNA: TGTGCCAGCAGTTTAAAGCGGAGCACAGATACGCAGTATTTT.

This sequence joins TRBV28 and TRBJ2-7, with D unresolved. Per germline, CDR1 MDHEN and CDR2 SYDVKM. V lost 2 bases to trimming and J lost 0 bases, with 14 bases between them. There are 16 residues in the CDR3. The CDR3 coding sequence is TGTGCCAGCAGTTTAACGCCTCCTCCGGGCTCCTACGAGCAGTACTTC. Protein sequence: CASSLTPPPGSYEQYF.

This clone was found a few times. The chain combines TRBV5-1 with TRBJ1-2; 7 nucleotides match TRBD1. Trimming removed 2 bases from V and 4 bases from J; junction bases left unmatched: 17. The CDR3 length is 18 residues. Germline CDR1 is SGHRS and CDR2 is YFSETQ. The CDR3 is CASSFRRPGQTLTYGYTF. The CDR3 nucleotides read TGCGCCAGCAGCTTCCGGCGGCCGGGACAGACTCTCACCTATGGCTACACCTTC.

The chain recombines TRBV28 with TRBJ1-1, with 9 bases lining up with TRBD1. CDR1 MDHEN and CDR2 SYDVKM come from the germline V gene. V shed 2 bases and J 1 base; nucleotides not matched to a gene: 5. The CDR3 has 16 amino acids. CDR3 region: CASSLLPGQGNTEAFF. Written as DNA, the CDR3 is TGTGCCAGCAGTTTACTTCCGGGACAGGGGAACACTGAAGCTTTCTTT.

The CDR3 coding sequence is TGTGCCAGCAGCGTAGCAGGGACTAGGTCCTACGAGCAGTACTTC. Its protein is CASSVAGTRSYEQYF. The V call is TRBV9, the J call TRBJ2-7; 8 positions match TRBD2. Germline CDR1 and CDR2: SGDLS and YYNGEE. V was pared by 0 bases and J by 1 base, with 3 bases of the junction left unmatched. This CDR3 has 15 amino acids.

This sequence joins TRBV6-4 and TRBJ1-4; D gene uncertain. The CDR3 extends over 15 amino acids. V dropped 6 bases and J dropped 5 bases, with 16 bases sitting between them. The germline V gene encodes CDR1 MRHNA and CDR2 SNTAGT. As DNA, the CDR3 is TGTGCCAGCAGAGCTACTGGACGCAGAAATGAAAAACTGTTTTTT. It yields the protein CASRATGRRNEKLFF.

This clone was picked up one time. The J gene is TRBJ2-1, the V gene TRBV19, with TRBD2 identical over 8 bases. This CDR3 spans 14 amino acids. The germline V gene has CDR1 LNHDA and CDR2 SQIVND (reference sequence). Unmatched junction bases numbered 6, after V lost 5 bases and J lost 6 bases. The CDR3 nucleotides read TGTGCCAGTAGTGTCTCTAGCGGGCTCAATGAGCAGTTCTTC. This gives the protein CASSVSSGLNEQFF.

The chain recombines TRBV28 with TRBJ2-7, with 7 bases identical to TRBD2. This CDR3 is built from 14 residues. Trimming removed 6 bases from V and 2 bases from J; junction bases left unmatched: 7. Looked up from germline, CDR1 is MDHEN and CDR2 is SYDVKM. The CDR3 reads CASRRDYRAYEQYF. Here the CDR3 DNA reads TGTGCCAGCAGACGGGACTACCGAGCCTACGAGCAGTACTTC.

The chain carries TRBV10-1 and TRBJ2-7; D uncertain. Trimming took 5 bases from V and 6 from J, leaving 2 bases between them. The germline V gene has CDR1 WNHNN and CDR2 SYGVQD (reference sequence). The CDR3 runs to 9 residues. CDR3 coding DNA: TGCGCCAGCAGTCCCGAGCAGTACTTC. It codes for CASSPEQYF.

The chain links TRBV5-1 to TRBJ2-5; D gene unclear. Deletions cut 0 bases from V and 2 bases from J, with 5 bases between. This CDR3 has 13 residues. Germline V gene sequence: CDR1 SGHRS, CDR2 YFSETQ. The chain's CDR3 is CASSLGRQETQYF. In nucleotides, the CDR3 is TGCGCCAGCAGCTTGGGGCGGCAAGAGACCCAGTACTTC.

The chain is built from TRBV13 and TRBJ2-1; 14 nucleotides agree with TRBD2. Unmatched junction bases numbered 7, after V lost 5 bases and J lost 7 bases. CDR1 and CDR2 from the germline V gene are PRHDT and FYEKMQ (reference sequence). This CDR3 is 16 amino acids long. The CDR3 coding sequence is TGTGCCAGCAGCCGAACCGGGACTAGCGGGGGAAATGAGCAGTTCTTC. This codes for CASSRTGTSGGNEQFF.

The gene calls are TRBV5-1 and TRBJ2-3; tentatively, D is TRBD2 (5 bases). This CDR3 is built from 15 residues. Trimming pared 0 bases from V and 8 bases from J, leaving 16 bases between. CDR1 is SGHRS and CDR2 is YFSETQ in the germline V gene. CDR3 residues: CASSLEGGPLGTQYF. The DNA of the CDR3 is TGCGCCAGCAGCTTGGAGGGCGGGCCTCTTGGTACGCAGTATTTT.

The V gene is TRBV15, the J gene TRBJ2-5, with 10 nucleotides matching TRBD1. The length of the CDR3 is 16 residues. CDR1 and CDR2 (germline): LNHNV, YYDKDF (reference sequence). Unmatched junction bases numbered 6, after V lost 1 base and J lost 4 bases. The CDR3 is CATSRAPGQGRETQYF. The CDR3 DNA sequence: TGTGCCACCAGCAGAGCCCCGGGACAGGGGCGAGAGACCCAGTACTTC.

This clone occurred once. Written as DNA, the CDR3 is TGTGCCAGCAGCCAAGGGGCTAGCGGGAGTCTCGATGAGCAGTTCTTC. Protein product: CASSQGASGSLDEQFF. The rearrangement links TRBV4-2 to TRBJ2-1, with 10 nucleotides matching TRBD2. The junction had 8 bases not matched to a gene; V was cut back by 1 base and J by 8 bases. CDR3 length: 16 residues. Germline CDR1 is LGHNA and CDR2 is YNFKEQ.

The chain employs TRBV5-1 and TRBJ1-5, with a weak D call TRBD1 (6 bases). Trimming left V 5 bases short and J 3 bases short, with 15 bases between. The CDR3 length is 15 residues. From germline, CDR1 is SGHRS and CDR2 YFSETQ. CDR3 in DNA: TGCGCCAGCAGTAGATCGGGGGCCTCCAATCAGCCCCAGCATTTT. Translation gives CASSRSGASNQPQHF. The full variable domain, its missing parts supplied by reference TRBV5-1 and TRBJ1-5, is KAGVTQTPRYLIKTRGQQVTLSCSPISGHRSVSWYQQTPGQGLQFLFEYFSETQRNKGNFPGRFSGRQFSNSRSEMNVSTLELGDSALYLCASSRSGASNQPQHFGDGTRLSIL.